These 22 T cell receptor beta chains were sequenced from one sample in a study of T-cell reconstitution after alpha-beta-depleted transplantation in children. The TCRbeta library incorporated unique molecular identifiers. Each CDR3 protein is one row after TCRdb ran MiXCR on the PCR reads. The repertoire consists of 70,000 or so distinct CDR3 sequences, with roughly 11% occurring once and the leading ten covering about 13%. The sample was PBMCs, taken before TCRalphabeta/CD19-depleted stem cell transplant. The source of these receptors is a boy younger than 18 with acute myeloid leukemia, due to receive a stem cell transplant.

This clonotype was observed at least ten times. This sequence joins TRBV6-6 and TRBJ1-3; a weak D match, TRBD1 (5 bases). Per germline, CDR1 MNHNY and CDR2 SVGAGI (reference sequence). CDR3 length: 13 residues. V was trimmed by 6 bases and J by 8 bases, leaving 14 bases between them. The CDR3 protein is CASRGTDKHTIYF. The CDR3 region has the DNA TGTGCCAGCAGGGGGACGGACAAGCACACCATATATTTT.

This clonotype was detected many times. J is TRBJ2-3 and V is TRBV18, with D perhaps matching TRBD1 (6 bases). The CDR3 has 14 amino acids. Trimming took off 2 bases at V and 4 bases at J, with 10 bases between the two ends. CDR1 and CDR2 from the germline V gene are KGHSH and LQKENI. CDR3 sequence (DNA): TGTGCCAGCTCACCAACAGGGTCCGCAGATACGCAGTATTTT. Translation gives CASSPTGSADTQYF.

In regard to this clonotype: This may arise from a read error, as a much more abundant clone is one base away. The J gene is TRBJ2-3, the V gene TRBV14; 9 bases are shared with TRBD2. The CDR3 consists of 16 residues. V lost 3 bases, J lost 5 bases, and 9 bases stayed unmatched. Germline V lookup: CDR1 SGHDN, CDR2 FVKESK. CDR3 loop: CASSHLQRGVGDTQYF. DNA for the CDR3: TGTGCCAGCAGCCATCTCCAGCGGGGGGTGGGAGATACGCAGTATTTT.

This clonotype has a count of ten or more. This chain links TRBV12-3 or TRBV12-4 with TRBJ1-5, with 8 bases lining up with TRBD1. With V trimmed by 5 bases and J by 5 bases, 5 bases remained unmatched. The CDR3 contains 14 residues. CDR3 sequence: CASSPTGDYQPQHF. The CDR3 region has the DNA TGTGCCAGCAGTCCGACAGGGGATTATCAGCCCCAGCATTTT.

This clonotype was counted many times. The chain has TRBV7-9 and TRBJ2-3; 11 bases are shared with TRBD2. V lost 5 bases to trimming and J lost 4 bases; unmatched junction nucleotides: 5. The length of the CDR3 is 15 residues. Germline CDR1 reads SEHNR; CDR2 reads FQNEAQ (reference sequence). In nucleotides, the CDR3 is TGTGCCAGCAGCCCACTAGCGGGGGTAGCAGATACGCAGTATTTT. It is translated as CASSPLAGVADTQYF. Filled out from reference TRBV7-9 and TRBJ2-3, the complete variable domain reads DTGVSQNPRHKITKRGQNVTFRCDPISEHNRLYWYRQTLGQGPEFLTYFQNEAQLEKSRLLSDRFSAERPKGSFSTLEIQRTEQGDSAMYLCASSPLAGVADTQYFGPGTRLTVL.

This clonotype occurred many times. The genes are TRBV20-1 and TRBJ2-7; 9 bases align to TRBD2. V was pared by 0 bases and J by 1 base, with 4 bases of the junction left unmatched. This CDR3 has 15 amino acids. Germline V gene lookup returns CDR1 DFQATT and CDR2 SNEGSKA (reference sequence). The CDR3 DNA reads TGCAGTGCTAGAGACGGAGCGGGAGGATCCTACGAGCAGTACTTC. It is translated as CSARDGAGGSYEQYF.

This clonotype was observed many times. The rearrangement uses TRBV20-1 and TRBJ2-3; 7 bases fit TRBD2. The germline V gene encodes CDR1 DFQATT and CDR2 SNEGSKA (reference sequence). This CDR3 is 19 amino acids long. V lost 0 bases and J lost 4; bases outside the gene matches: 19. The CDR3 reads CSARDQSSRELFSSDTQYF. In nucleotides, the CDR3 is TGCAGTGCTAGAGATCAGTCCTCGCGGGAGCTGTTTTCGTCAGATACGCAGTATTTT.

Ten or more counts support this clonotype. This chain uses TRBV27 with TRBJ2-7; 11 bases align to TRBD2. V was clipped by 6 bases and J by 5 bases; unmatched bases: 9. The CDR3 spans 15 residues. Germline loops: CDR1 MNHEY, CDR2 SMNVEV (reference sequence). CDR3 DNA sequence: TGTGCCAGCAGCGCCGTAGCGGGAGGGCCCCACGAGCAGTACTTC. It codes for CASSAVAGGPHEQYF.

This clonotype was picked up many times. The CDR3 sequence: CASSSLRSSYEQYF. The CDR3 nucleotides are TGTGCCAGCAGTTCTTTAAGGAGCTCCTACGAGCAGTACTTC. The chain employs TRBV12-3 or TRBV12-4 and TRBJ2-7; D gene unclear. V lost 4 bases and J 0 bases, leaving 10 bases between the germline ends. The CDR3 is 14 residues long.

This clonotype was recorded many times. The CDR3 reads CASNPTSAEFEQFF. For the CDR3, the DNA is TGTGCCAGCAATCCGACTAGCGCTGAATTTGAGCAGTTCTTC. The chain joins TRBV12-3 or TRBV12-4 to TRBJ2-1, with 8 bases identical to TRBD2. Trimming cost V 7 bases and J 9 bases; bases outside gene matches: 11. This CDR3 contains 14 residues.

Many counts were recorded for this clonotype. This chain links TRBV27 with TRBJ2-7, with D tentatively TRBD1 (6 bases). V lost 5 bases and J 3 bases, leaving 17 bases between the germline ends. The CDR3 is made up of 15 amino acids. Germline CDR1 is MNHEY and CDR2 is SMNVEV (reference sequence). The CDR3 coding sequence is TGTGCCAGCAGTGAGGTCCTCAGGGGTGGCTACGAGCAGTACTTC. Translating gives CASSEVLRGGYEQYF.

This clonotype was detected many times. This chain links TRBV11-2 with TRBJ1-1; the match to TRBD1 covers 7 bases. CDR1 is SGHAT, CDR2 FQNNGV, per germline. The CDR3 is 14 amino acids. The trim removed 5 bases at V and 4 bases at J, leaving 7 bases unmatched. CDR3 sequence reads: CASSPDRAVTEAFF. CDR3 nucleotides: TGTGCCAGCAGCCCCGACAGGGCCGTCACTGAAGCTTTCTTT.

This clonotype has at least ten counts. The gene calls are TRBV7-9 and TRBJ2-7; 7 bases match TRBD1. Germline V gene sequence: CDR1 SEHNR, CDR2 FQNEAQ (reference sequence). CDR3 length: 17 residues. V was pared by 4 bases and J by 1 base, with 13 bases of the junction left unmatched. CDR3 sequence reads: CASSSPTGTAPSYEQYF. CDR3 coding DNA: TGTGCCAGCAGCTCACCTACCGGGACAGCTCCATCCTACGAGCAGTACTTC.

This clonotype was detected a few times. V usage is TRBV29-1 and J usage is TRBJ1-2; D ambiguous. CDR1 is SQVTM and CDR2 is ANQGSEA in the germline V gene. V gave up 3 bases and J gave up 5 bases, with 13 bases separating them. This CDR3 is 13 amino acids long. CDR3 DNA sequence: TGCAGCGTTGATACCCTTCGGGGTTATGGCTACACCTTC. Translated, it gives CSVDTLRGYGYTF.

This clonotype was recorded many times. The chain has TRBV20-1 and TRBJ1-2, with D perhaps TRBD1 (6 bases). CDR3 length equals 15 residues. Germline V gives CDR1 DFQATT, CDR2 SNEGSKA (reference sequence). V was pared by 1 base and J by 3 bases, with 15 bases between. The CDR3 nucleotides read TGCAGTGCTAGAGGTCACAGGGATACTGACTATGGCTACACCTTC. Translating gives CSARGHRDTDYGYTF.

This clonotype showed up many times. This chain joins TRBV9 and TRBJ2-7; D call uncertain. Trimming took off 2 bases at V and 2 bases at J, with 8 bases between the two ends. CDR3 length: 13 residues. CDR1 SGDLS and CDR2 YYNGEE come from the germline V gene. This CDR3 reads CASSVAPTYEQYF. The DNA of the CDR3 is TGTGCCAGCAGCGTGGCCCCAACCTACGAGCAGTACTTC.

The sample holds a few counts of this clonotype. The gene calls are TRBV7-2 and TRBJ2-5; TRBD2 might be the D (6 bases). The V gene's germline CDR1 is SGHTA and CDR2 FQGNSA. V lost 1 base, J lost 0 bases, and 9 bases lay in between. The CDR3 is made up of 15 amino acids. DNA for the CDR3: TGTGCCAGCAGCTTAGGTAGCGGAAACCAAGAGACCCAGTACTTC. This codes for CASSLGSGNQETQYF.

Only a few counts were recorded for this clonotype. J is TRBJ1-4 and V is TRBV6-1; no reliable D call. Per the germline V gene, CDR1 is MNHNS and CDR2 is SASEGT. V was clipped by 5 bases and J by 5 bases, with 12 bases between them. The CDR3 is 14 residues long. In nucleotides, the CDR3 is TGTGCCAGCAGTCCCGGACTAAGCAATGAAAAACTGTTTTTT. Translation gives CASSPGLSNEKLFF.

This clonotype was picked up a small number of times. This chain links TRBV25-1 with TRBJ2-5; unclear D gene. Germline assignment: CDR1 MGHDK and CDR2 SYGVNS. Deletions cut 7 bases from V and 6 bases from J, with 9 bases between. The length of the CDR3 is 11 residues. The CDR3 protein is CASTSPQTQYF. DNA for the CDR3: TGTGCCAGCACCTCACCTCAGACCCAGTACTTC.

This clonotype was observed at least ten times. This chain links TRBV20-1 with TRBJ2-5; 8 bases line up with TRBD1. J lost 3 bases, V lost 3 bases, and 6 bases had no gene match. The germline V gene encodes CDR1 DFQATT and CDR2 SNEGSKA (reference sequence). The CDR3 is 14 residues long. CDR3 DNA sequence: TGCAGTGCTAGGGCAGGGGGCTGGGAAGAGACCCAGTACTTC. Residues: CSARAGGWEETQYF.

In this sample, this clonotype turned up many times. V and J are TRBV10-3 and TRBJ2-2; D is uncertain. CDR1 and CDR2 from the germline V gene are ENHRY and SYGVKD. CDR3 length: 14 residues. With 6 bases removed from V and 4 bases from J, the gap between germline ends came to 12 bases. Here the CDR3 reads CAISLQLRTGELFF. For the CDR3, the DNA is TGTGCCATCAGCTTACAGCTACGCACCGGGGAGCTGTTTTTT.

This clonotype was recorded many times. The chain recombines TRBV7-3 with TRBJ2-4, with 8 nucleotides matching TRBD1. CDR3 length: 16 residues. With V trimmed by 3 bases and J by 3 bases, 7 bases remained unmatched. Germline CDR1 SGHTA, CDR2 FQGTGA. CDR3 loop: CASSFGQGLGKNIQYF. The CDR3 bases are TGTGCCAGCAGCTTCGGACAGGGTTTAGGCAAAAACATTCAGTACTTC.